Listed below are T cell receptor beta chains from one sample, sequenced in a study of spatial heterogeneity in lung cancer. TCRdb re-derived calls from the 5' RACE reads in MiXCR, one entry per CDR3 protein. This table has approximately 40,000 distinct CDR3 sequences, 4% to 6% appearing once. Specimen: PBMCs, collected at surgery. The receptors were gathered from a female donor with early-stage non-small cell lung cancer. The CDR3 runs from the conserved cysteine through the conserved F or W. The D gene is left open where the match is weak. Some rows have no size entry. The others give once, few or many, or a class for an expanded clone.

J gene: TRBJ2-2
V gene: TRBV6-2/TRBV6-3
D gene: TRBD2
clone size: many
CDR3 DNA: TGTGCCAGCAGTCGGGCTAGCGGCAACACCGGGGAGCTGTTTTTT
CDR3 protein: CASSRASGNTGELFF

J gene: TRBJ2-1
V gene: TRBV20-1
D gene: .
clone size: .
CDR3 DNA: TGCAGTGCTCGAACACGGCAGGGCCGTTACAATGAGCAGTTCTTC
CDR3 protein: CSARTRQGRYNEQFF

J gene: TRBJ1-1
V gene: TRBV12-3/TRBV12-4
D gene: .
clone size: .
CDR3 DNA: TGTGCCAGCAGTTTGGGCCAGGCCCGTGAAGCTTTCTTT
CDR3 protein: CASSLGQAREAFF

J gene: TRBJ1-2
V gene: TRBV30
D gene: .
clone size: .
CDR3 DNA: TGTGCCTGGAGCAGGGCGCCTAACTATGGCTACACCTTC
CDR3 protein: CAWSRAPNYGYTF

J gene: TRBJ2-3
V gene: TRBV19
D gene: TRBD2
clone size: few
CDR3 DNA: TGTGCCAGTAGTATAAGAACTAGCGGGGGGTCAAAGGATACGCAGTATTTT
CDR3 protein: CASSIRTSGGSKDTQYF

J gene: TRBJ2-2
V gene: TRBV15
D gene: .
clone size: medium-sized
CDR3 DNA: TGTGCCACCAGCAGAGATGCCAAGCAGGTCGGGGAGCTGTTTTTT
CDR3 protein: CATSRDAKQVGELFF

J gene: TRBJ2-1
V gene: TRBV10-3
D gene: TRBD1
clone size: many
CDR3 DNA: TGTGCCATCAGTGTGGGACAGGGCCCGGTCCATGAGCAGTTCTTC
CDR3 protein: CAISVGQGPVHEQFF

J gene: TRBJ1-1
V gene: TRBV29-1
D gene: TRBD1
clone size: few
CDR3 DNA: TGCAGCGTTGGAGGGGGCCTCCCGAACACTGAAGCTTTCTTT
CDR3 protein: CSVGGGLPNTEAFF

J gene: TRBJ2-1
V gene: TRBV4-3
D gene: TRBD2
clone size: many
CDR3 DNA: TGCGCCAGCAGCCCCTTTGTCGACTCAGCGGGATACAATGAGCAGTTCTTC
CDR3 protein: CASSPFVDSAGYNEQFF

J gene: TRBJ1-2
V gene: TRBV12-3/TRBV12-4
D gene: .
clone size: many
CDR3 DNA: TGTGCCAGCACCGGGGGGGCCCTCGCTAACTATGGCTACACCTTC
CDR3 protein: CASTGGALANYGYTF

J gene: TRBJ1-2
V gene: TRBV9
D gene: .
clone size: few
CDR3 DNA: TGTGCCAGCAGCGTAGAAGTAGGCTGGAACTATGGCTACACCTTC
CDR3 protein: CASSVEVGWNYGYTF

J gene: TRBJ1-4
V gene: TRBV25-1
D gene: .
clone size: few
CDR3 DNA: TGTGCCAGCAGTGAGTCAGGGTCGGCTAATGAAAAACTGTTTTTT
CDR3 protein: CASSESGSANEKLFF

J gene: TRBJ2-7
V gene: TRBV20-1
D gene: TRBD1
clone size: few
CDR3 DNA: TGCAGTGCTAGCACCGGGACAGGGATGTACGAGCAGTACTTC
CDR3 protein: CSASTGTGMYEQYF

J gene: TRBJ1-4
V gene: TRBV27
D gene: .
clone size: many
CDR3 DNA: TGTGCCAGCAGTTTAAGTGTGGGGGCCACTAATGAAAAACTGTTTTTT
CDR3 protein: CASSLSVGATNEKLFF

J gene: TRBJ2-2
V gene: TRBV27
D gene: .
clone size: few
CDR3 DNA: TGTGCCAGTCCCCGGGCCTTGCTGAACACCGGGGAGCTGTTTTTT
CDR3 protein: CASPRALLNTGELFF

J gene: TRBJ2-7
V gene: TRBV6-1
D gene: TRBD1
clone size: .
CDR3 DNA: TGTGCCAGCACTCCCCCAGGGGGCAGGGGGCGCGAGCAGTACTTC
CDR3 protein: CASTPPGGRGREQYF

J gene: TRBJ1-2
V gene: TRBV29-1
D gene: .
clone size: many
CDR3 DNA: TGCAGCGTGGAGGGAGTCATTAACTATGGCTACACCTTC
CDR3 protein: CSVEGVINYGYTF

J gene: TRBJ1-4
V gene: TRBV10-3
D gene: .
clone size: many
CDR3 DNA: TGTGCCATCAGTGAGGGACAGTATAATGAAAAACTGTTTTTT
CDR3 protein: CAISEGQYNEKLFF

J gene: TRBJ2-1
V gene: TRBV6-1
D gene: .
clone size: few
CDR3 DNA: TGTGCCAGCAGTGAATCGCGGGCGACGGGTAACAATGAGCAGTTCTTC
CDR3 protein: CASSESRATGNNEQFF

J gene: TRBJ2-7
V gene: TRBV3-1
D gene: .
clone size: many
CDR3 DNA: TGTGCCAGCAGCCGTCGATACGAGCAGTACTTC
CDR3 protein: CASSRRYEQYF

J gene: TRBJ2-7
V gene: TRBV28
D gene: .
clone size: many
CDR3 DNA: TGTGCCAGCAGGCCAGGAGGGCAAGAGATCGGGCAGTACTTC
CDR3 protein: CASRPGGQEIGQYF

J gene: TRBJ1-4
V gene: TRBV28
D gene: TRBD1
clone size: many
CDR3 DNA: TGTGCCAGCAGCGCCGGGACAGGGGATCTTAATGAAAAACTGTTTTTT
CDR3 protein: CASSAGTGDLNEKLFF

J gene: TRBJ2-7
V gene: TRBV7-8
D gene: .
clone size: many
CDR3 DNA: TGTGCCAGCAGCCCCCCGTTAAGATTCTCCTACGAGCAGTACTTC
CDR3 protein: CASSPPLRFSYEQYF

J gene: TRBJ2-7
V gene: TRBV18
D gene: .
clone size: few
CDR3 DNA: TGTGCCAGCTCCCTTTCAGGGGCGGACTACGAGCAGTACTTC
CDR3 protein: CASSLSGADYEQYF

J gene: TRBJ2-7
V gene: TRBV27
D gene: .
clone size: many
CDR3 DNA: TGTGCCAGCAGGGTAATATGGGGGTTCTCCTACGAGCAGTACTTC
CDR3 protein: CASRVIWGFSYEQYF

J gene: TRBJ2-3
V gene: TRBV15
D gene: TRBD1
clone size: few
CDR3 DNA: TGTGCCACCAGCCGGGGACAGAGCACAGATACGCAGTATTTT
CDR3 protein: CATSRGQSTDTQYF

J gene: TRBJ2-7
V gene: TRBV15
D gene: TRBD1
clone size: .
CDR3 DNA: TGTGCCACCAGCAGAGCCGGGACAGGGACCTACGAGCAGTACTTC
CDR3 protein: CATSRAGTGTYEQYF

J gene: TRBJ1-3
V gene: TRBV7-3
D gene: TRBD1
clone size: many
CDR3 DNA: TGTGCCAGCAGCCCAGACCAGGGGGGTTCTGGAAACACCATATATTTT
CDR3 protein: CASSPDQGGSGNTIYF

J gene: TRBJ2-7
V gene: TRBV29-1
D gene: .
clone size: many
CDR3 DNA: TGCAGCGTTCTCAAGCCCTCCTACGAGCAGTACTTC
CDR3 protein: CSVLKPSYEQYF

J gene: TRBJ2-2
V gene: TRBV7-9
D gene: TRBD1
clone size: many
CDR3 DNA: TGTGCCAGCAGCGGGACAGCGAACACCGGGGAGCTGTTTTTT
CDR3 protein: CASSGTANTGELFF

J gene: TRBJ2-6
V gene: TRBV5-6
D gene: .
clone size: many
CDR3 DNA: TGTGCCAGCAGCAACTGGGGCCTCTCTGGGGCCAACGTCCTGACTTTC
CDR3 protein: CASSNWGLSGANVLTF

J gene: TRBJ1-1
V gene: TRBV12-3/TRBV12-4
D gene: .
clone size: few
CDR3 DNA: TGTGCCAGACCAAAGGATACAGGAATGAGAAGCACTGAAGCTTTCTTT
CDR3 protein: CARPKDTGMRSTEAFF

J gene: TRBJ2-5
V gene: TRBV27
D gene: .
clone size: many
CDR3 DNA: TGTGCCAGCAGCACCCTGGCCCAAGAGACCCAGTACTTC
CDR3 protein: CASSTLAQETQYF

J gene: TRBJ1-2
V gene: TRBV24-1
D gene: TRBD1
clone size: many
CDR3 DNA: TGTGCCACAGAAGGGACAGGGGGCTTGGGCTACACCTTC
CDR3 protein: CATEGTGGLGYTF

J gene: TRBJ2-7
V gene: TRBV3-1
D gene: .
clone size: many
CDR3 DNA: TGTGCCAGCAGCCAGGGGTACGAGCAGTACTTC
CDR3 protein: CASSQGYEQYF

J gene: TRBJ1-6
V gene: TRBV6-2/TRBV6-3
D gene: TRBD1
clone size: many
CDR3 DNA: TGTGCCAGCAGCGGACAGGGGGGGATTTCACCCCTCCACTTT
CDR3 protein: CASSGQGGISPLHF